This TCR beta chain was retrieved from a study of blood T cell repertoires in COVID-19. Study-wide context: T cells, B-cell-depleted T cells, or PBMCs supplied cDNA or gDNA.

This CDR3 comprises 15 residues. The germline V gene has CDR1 LGHDT and CDR2 YNNKEL (reference sequence). Between the trimmed V and J ends, which lost 3 bases and 0 bases, there was a span of 11 bases. In the authors' workflow: Nucleated cell number was recorded as an estimate derived from reference gene primer amplification. Measured with immunoSEQ multiplex PCR; TCRdb has only the in-frame clones, and not every one. D and trimming were read from the DNA, whereas the V and J calls and clone size are those reported in that table. The table shows a few hundred thousand clones, with approximately 89% occurring only once. Participants classified as exposed had met a COVID-19 case within 2 weeks before study entry.

The V and J genes are TRBV3-1 (or the pseudogene TRBV3-2) and TRBJ1-2, with D possibly matching TRBD1 (6 bases). The specimen was PBMCs or T cells enriched from blood (not recorded which). This receptor was taken from a woman aged 40 to 49 who had been exposed to COVID-19. The CDR3 DNA is TGTGCCAGCAGCCACGCCGGACAGACTAACTATGGCTACACCTTC. Its protein is CASSHAGQTNYGYTF.